A selection of T cell receptor beta chains follows, all from one sample in a study of T cell responses to AZD1222 COVID-19 vaccine. The method was immunoSEQ multiplex PCR; TCRdb's version includes in-frame clones alone and lacks a portion of them. The profile shows roughly 150,000 clones, roughly 92% of them singletons. Sequencing used peripheral blood, obtained on day 0 of AZD1222 vaccination. Receptors originate from an adult in good health. Both conserved end residues are part of each CDR3. The D gene is left open where the match is weak. Clone size is shown for a subset of rows, as once, few, many or a class of expanded clone.

j_gene	v_gene	abundance	d_gene	CDR3nt	CDR3aa
TRBJ1-4	TRBV7-2	.	TRBD1	TGTGCCAGCAGCTTATTGAGCCCGAACTACAGGGGAGGTGAAAAACTGTTTTTT	CASSLLSPNYRGGEKLFF
TRBJ1-2	TRBV18	.	TRBD1	TGTGCCAGTGTCGGAACAGGGGAGGATGGCTACACCTTC	CASVGTGEDGYTF
TRBJ1-1	TRBV14	.	.	TGTGCCAGCAGCCGGGTCAGGCAGAACACTGAAGCTTTCTTT	CASSRVRQNTEAFF
TRBJ2-3	TRBV9	.	.	TGTGCCAGCAGCGTAGAGTGGGGACAAAGCACAGATACGCAGTATTTT	CASSVEWGQSTDTQYF
TRBJ1-1	TRBV27	once	TRBD1	TGTGCCAGCAGTGGGACAGCAAATAGGGGCACTGAAGCTTTCTTT	CASSGTANRGTEAFF
TRBJ2-1	TRBV19	.	.	TGTGCCAGTAGTCCCCAGGGGGGCAGGGGTCCTTACAATGAGCAGTTCTTC	CASSPQGGRGPYNEQFF
TRBJ2-3	TRBV7-2	.	.	TGTGCCAGCAGCTTAGCTAGAAGGGGAGATACGCAGTATTTT	CASSLARRGDTQYF
TRBJ2-2	TRBV10-3	once	TRBD1	TGTGCCATCAGCACCGGACAGGGGGACACCGGGGAGCTGTTTTTT	CAISTGQGDTGELFF
TRBJ1-2	TRBV2	.	.	TGTGCCAGCAGTGAAGGACGATACTATGGCTACACCTTC	CASSEGRYYGYTF
TRBJ1-2	TRBV6-2/TRBV6-3	.	.	TGTGCCAGCAGTGGGAGCTACAGGCACACGGAGAACTATGGCTACACCTTC	CASSGSYRHTENYGYTF
TRBJ1-2	TRBV5-4	few	.	TGTGCCAGCAGCTTGCCAGCGAACTATGGCTACACCTTC	CASSLPANYGYTF
TRBJ2-5	TRBV2	once	.	TGTGCCAGCAGGGAGATGCAGAGGGGCACGGGAGAGACCCAGTACTTC	CASREMQRGTGETQYF
TRBJ1-1	TRBV25-1	.	.	TGTGCCAGCAGCTTGGGCCTACCAAACACTGAAGCTTTCTTT	CASSLGLPNTEAFF
TRBJ1-1	TRBV2	few	.	TGTGCCAGCAGAGATGACAGCCTGAACACTGAAGCTTTCTTT	CASRDDSLNTEAFF
TRBJ2-7	TRBV29-1	.	.	TGCAGCGCCATGGACCCCGGCTACGAGCAGTACTTC	CSAMDPGYEQYF
TRBJ1-1	TRBV7-8	.	.	TGTGCCAGCAGCCCGCAGCAACAAGAAGCTTTCTTT	CASSPQQQEAFF